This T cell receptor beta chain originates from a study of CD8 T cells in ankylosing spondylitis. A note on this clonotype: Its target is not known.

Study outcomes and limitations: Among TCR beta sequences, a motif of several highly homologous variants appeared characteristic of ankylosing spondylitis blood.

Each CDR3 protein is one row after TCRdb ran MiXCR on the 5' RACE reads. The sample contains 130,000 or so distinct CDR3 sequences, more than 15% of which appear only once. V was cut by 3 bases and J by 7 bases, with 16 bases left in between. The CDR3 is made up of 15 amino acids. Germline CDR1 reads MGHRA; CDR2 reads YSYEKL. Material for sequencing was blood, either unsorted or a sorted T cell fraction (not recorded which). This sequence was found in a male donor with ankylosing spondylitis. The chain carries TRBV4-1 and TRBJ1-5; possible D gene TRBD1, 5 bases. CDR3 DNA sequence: TGCGCCAGCAGCCATACGTCAGGGTCCGGGCAGCCCCAGCATTTT. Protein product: CASSHTSGSGQPQHF.